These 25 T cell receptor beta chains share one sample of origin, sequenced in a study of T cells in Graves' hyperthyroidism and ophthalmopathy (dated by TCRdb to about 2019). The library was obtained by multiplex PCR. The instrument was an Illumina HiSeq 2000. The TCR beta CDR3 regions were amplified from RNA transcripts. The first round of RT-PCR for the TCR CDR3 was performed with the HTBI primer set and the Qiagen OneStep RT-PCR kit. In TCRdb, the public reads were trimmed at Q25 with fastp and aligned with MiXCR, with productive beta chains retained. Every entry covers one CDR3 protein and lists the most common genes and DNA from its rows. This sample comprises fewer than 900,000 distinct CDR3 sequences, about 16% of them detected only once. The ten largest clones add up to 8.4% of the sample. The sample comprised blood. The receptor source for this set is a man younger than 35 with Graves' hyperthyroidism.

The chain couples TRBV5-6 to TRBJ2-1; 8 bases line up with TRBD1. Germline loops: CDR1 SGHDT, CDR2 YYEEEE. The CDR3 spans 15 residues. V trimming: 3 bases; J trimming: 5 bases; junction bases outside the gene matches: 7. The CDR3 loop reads CASSSPGQENNEQFF. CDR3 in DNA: TGTGCCAGCAGCTCCCCGGGACAGGAGAACAATGAGCAGTTCTTC.

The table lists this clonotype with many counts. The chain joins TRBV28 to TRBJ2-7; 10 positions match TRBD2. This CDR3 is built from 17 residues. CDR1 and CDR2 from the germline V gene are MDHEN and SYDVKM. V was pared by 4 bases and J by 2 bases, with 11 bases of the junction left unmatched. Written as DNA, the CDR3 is TGTGCCAGCAGTTCTTTAAACGGACTAGCGGTTCCCTACGAGCAGTACTTC. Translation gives CASSSLNGLAVPYEQYF.

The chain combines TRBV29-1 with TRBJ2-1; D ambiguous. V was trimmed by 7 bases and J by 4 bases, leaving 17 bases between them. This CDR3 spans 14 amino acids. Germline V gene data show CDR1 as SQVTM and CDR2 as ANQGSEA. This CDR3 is CSARPRTLYNEQFF. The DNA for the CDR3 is TGCAGCGCAAGACCCCGGACCTTATACAATGAGCAGTTCTTC.

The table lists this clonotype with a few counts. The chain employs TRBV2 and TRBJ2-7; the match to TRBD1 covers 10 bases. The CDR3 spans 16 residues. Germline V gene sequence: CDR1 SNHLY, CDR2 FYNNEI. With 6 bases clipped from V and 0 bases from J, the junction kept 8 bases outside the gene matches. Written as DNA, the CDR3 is TGTGCCAGCAGGGTTATGACAGGGGGCTACTCCTACGAGCAGTACTTC. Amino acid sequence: CASRVMTGGYSYEQYF.

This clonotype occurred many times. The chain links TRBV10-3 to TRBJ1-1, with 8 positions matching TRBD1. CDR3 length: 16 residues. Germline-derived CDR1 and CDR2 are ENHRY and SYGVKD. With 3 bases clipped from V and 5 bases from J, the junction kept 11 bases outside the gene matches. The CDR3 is CAISDATRGRGTEAFF. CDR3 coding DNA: TGTGCCATCAGTGACGCGACCAGGGGGCGTGGGACTGAAGCTTTCTTT.

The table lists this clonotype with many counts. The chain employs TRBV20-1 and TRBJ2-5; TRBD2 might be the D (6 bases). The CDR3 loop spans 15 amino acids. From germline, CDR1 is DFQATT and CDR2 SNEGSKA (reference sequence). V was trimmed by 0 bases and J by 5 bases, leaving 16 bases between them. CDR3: CSARDDQAGSETQYF. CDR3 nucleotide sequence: TGCAGTGCTAGAGATGATCAGGCGGGAAGTGAGACCCAGTACTTC.

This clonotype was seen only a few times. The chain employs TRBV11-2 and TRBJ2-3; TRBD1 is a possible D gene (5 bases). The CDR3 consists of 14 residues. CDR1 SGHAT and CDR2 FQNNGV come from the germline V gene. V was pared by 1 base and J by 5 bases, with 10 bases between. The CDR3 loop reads CASSLVAGKDTQYF. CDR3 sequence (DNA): TGTGCCAGCAGCTTAGTTGCAGGGAAAGATACGCAGTATTTT. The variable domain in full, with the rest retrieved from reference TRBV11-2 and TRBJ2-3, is EAGVAQSPRYKIIEKRQSVAFWCNPISGHATLYWYQQILGQGPKLLIQFQNNGVVDDSQLPKDRFSAERLKGVDSTLKIQPAKLEDSAVYLCASSLVAGKDTQYFGPGTRLTVL.

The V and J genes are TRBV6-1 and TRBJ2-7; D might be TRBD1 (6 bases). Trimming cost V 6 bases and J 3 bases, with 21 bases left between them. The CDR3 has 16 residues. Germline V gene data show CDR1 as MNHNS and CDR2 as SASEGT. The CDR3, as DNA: TGTGCCAGCAGAGAACACAGGGCCGCCATGATCTACGAGCAGTACTTC. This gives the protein CASREHRAAMIYEQYF.

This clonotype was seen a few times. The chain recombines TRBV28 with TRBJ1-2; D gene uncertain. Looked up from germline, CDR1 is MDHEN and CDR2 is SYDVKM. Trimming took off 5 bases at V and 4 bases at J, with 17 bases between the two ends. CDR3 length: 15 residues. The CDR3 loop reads CASSPMGLSGYGYTF. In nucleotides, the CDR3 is TGTGCCAGCAGTCCGATGGGTCTTTCCGGCTATGGCTACACCTTC.

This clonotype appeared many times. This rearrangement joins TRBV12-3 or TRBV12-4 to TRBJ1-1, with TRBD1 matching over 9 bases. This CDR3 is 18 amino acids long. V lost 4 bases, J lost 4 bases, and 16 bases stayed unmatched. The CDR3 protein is CASSSTTYDRGKGTEAFF. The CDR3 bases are TGTGCCAGCAGTTCCACTACCTATGACAGGGGGAAGGGCACTGAAGCTTTCTTT.

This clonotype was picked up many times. The CDR3 here is CASREQGNEQYF. CDR3 coding DNA: TGTGCCAGCAGAGAACAGGGGAACGAGCAGTACTTC. The V and J genes are TRBV28 and TRBJ2-7, with TRBD1 matching 7 bases. There are 12 residues in the CDR3. Germline V gene data show CDR1 as MDHEN and CDR2 as SYDVKM. V dropped 6 bases and J dropped 5; count of bases not matched to a gene: 4.

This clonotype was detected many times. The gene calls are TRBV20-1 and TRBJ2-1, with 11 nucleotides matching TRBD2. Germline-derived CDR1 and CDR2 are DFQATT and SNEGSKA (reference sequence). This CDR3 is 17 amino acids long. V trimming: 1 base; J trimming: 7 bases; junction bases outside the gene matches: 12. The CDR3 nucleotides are TGCAGTGCTAGAGGCGAGTCGACTAGCGGGATTGGAAATGAGCAGTTCTTC. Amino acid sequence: CSARGESTSGIGNEQFF.

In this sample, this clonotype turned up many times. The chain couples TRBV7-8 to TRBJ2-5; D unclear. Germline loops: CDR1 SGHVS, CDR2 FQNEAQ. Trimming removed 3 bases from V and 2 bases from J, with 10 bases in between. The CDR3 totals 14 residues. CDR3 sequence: CASSFRSQQETQYF. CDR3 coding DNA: TGTGCCAGCAGCTTTCGGTCGCAGCAAGAGACCCAGTACTTC.

This CDR3 reads CASSSEQGVGNTEAFF. CDR3 DNA sequence: TGTGCCAGTAGTTCGGAACAGGGGGTTGGTAACACTGAAGCTTTCTTT. The chain couples TRBV19 to TRBJ1-1; TRBD1 aligns across 8 bases. Germline V gives CDR1 LNHDA, CDR2 SQIVND (reference sequence). The CDR3 length is 16 residues. V shed 5 bases and J 2 bases; nucleotides not matched to a gene: 10.

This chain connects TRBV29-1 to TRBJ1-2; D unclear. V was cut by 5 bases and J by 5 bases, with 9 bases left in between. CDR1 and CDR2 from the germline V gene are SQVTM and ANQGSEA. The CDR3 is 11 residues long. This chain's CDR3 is CSVLSSYGYTF. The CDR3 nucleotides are TGCAGCGTTCTAAGCTCATATGGCTACACCTTC.

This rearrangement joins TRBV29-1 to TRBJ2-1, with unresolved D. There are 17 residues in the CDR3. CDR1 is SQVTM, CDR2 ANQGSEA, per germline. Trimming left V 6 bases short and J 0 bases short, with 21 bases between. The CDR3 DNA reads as TGCAGCGTCGCCGACATCATTGAGGAGAGCTCCTACAATGAGCAGTTCTTC. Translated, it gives CSVADIIEESSYNEQFF.

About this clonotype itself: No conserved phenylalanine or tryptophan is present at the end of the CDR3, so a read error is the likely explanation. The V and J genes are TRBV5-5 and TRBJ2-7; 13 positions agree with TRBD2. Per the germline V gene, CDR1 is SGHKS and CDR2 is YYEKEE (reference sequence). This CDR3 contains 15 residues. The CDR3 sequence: CASSLLGTSGEEQYL. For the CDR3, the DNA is TGCGCCAGCAGCTTGCTTGGGACTAGCGGGGAAGAGCAGTACCTC.

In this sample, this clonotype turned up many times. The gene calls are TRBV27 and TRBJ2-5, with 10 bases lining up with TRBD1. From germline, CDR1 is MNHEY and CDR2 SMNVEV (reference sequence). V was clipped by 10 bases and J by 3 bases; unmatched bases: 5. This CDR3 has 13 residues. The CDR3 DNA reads TGTGCCACCAGACAGGGGGCCGAAGAGACCCAGTACTTC. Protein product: CATRQGAEETQYF.

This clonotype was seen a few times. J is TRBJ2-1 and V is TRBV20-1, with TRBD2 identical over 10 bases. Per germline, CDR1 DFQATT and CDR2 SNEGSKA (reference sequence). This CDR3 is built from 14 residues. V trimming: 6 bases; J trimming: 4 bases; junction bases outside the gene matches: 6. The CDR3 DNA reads TGCAGTGCGTGGGAGACTAGCGGGTACAATGAGCAGTTCTTC. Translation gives CSAWETSGYNEQFF.

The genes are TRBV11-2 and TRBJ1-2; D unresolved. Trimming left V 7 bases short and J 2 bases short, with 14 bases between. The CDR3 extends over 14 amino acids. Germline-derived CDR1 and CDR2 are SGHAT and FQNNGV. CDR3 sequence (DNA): TGTGCCAGCACCTTCGGAGATACGAACTATGGCTACACCTTC. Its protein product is CASTFGDTNYGYTF.

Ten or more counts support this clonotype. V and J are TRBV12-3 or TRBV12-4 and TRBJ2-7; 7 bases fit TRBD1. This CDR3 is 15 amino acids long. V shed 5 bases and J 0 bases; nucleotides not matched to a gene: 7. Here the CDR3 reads CASSRPGQNSYEQYF. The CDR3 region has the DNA TGTGCCAGCAGTCGTCCGGGACAGAACTCCTACGAGCAGTACTTC.

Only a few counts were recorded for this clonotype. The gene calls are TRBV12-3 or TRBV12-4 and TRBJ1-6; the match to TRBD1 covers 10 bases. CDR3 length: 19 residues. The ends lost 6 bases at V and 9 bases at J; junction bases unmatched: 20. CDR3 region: CASSRGTGDYLGYRSPLHF. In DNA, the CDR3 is TGTGCCAGCAGCCGTGGGACAGGGGATTACTTGGGATATCGTTCACCCCTCCACTTT.

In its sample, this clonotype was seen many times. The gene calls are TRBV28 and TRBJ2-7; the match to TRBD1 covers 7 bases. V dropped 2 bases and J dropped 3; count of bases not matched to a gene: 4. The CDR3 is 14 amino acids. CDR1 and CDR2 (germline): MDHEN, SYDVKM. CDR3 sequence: CASSLEQGSYEQYF. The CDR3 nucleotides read TGTGCCAGCAGTTTAGAACAGGGGAGCTACGAGCAGTACTTC.

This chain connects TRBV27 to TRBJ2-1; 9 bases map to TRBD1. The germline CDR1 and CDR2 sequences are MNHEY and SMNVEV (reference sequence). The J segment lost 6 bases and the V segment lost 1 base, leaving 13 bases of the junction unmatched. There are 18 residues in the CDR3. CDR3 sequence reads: CASSLFGLWGTGSNEQFF. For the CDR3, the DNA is TGTGCCAGCAGTTTATTTGGATTATGGGGGACAGGGTCCAATGAGCAGTTCTTC.

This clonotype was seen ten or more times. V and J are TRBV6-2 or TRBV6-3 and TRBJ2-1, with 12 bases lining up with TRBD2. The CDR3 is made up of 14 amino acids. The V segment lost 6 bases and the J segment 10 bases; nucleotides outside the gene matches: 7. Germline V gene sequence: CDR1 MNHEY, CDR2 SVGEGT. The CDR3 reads CASSGTSGRIEQFF. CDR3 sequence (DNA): TGTGCCAGCAGCGGGACTAGCGGGCGGATAGAGCAGTTCTTC.